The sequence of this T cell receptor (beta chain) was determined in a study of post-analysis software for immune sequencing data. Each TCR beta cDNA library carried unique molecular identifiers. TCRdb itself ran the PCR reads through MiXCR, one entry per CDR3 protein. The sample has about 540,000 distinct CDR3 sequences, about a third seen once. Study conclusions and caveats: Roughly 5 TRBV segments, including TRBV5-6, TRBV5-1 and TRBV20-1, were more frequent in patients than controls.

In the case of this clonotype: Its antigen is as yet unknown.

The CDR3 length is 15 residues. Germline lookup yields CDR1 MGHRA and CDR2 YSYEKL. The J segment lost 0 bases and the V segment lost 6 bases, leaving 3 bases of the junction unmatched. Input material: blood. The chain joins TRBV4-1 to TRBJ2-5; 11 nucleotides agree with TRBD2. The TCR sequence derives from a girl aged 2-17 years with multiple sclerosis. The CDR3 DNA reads TGCGCCAGCAGGAGACTAGCGGGGAACCAAGAGACCCAGTACTTC. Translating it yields CASRRLAGNQETQYF.